This TCR beta chain emerged from a study of blood T cell repertoires in COVID-19. Study as a whole: Samples taken during acute and convalescent COVID-19 were collected in the United States, Italy and Spain. Sample material is recorded as cDNA or gDNA derived from T cells, B-cell-depleted T cells, or PBMCs.

This CDR3 is 14 amino acids long. Germline CDR1 SGHTA, CDR2 FQGTGA. Trimming cost V 2 bases and J 0 bases, with 7 bases left between them. In the source study's methods: Amplification of reference gene primers was used by the study to estimate nucleated cell counts. Assay used: immunoSEQ multiplex PCR; TCRdb lists only in-frame clones, some missing. That table gives V, J and clone size, and the DNA gave D and trimming. The data contain approximately 170,000 clones, about 88% of them singletons. Sequenced input: peripheral blood. The J gene is TRBJ1-1, the V gene TRBV7-3; D is undetermined. The sequence came from a man younger than 35 who had recovered from COVID-19. The CDR3 coding sequence is TGTGCCAGCAGCTTAGAGGGCTTGAACACTGAAGCTTTCTTT. Amino acids: CASSLEGLNTEAFF.